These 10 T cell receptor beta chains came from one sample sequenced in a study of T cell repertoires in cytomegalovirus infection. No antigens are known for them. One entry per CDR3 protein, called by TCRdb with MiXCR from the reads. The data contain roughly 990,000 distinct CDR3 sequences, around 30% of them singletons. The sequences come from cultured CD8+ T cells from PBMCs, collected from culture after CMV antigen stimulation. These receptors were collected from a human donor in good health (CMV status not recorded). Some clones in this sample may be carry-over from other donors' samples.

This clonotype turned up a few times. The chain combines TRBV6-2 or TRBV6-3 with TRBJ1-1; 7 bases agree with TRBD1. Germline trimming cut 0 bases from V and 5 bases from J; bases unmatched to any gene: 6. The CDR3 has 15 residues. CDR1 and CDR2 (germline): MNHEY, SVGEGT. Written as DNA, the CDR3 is TGTGCCAGCAGTTACTCGAGTACAGGGGTGACTGAAGCTTTCTTT. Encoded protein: CASSYSSTGVTEAFF.

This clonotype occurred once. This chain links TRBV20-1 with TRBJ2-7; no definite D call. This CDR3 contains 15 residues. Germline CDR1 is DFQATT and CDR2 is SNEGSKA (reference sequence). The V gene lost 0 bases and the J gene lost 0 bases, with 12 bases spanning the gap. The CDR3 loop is CSARDRRHSSYEQYF. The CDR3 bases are TGCAGTGCTAGAGATCGGAGACACAGCTCCTACGAGCAGTACTTC.

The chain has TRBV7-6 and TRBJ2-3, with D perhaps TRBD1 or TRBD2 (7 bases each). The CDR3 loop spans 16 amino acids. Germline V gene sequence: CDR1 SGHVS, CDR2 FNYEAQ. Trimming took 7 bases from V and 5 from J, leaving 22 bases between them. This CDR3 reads CASTPRGTGEGDTQYF. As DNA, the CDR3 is TGTGCCAGCACTCCCAGAGGAACAGGGGAGGGAGATACGCAGTATTTT.

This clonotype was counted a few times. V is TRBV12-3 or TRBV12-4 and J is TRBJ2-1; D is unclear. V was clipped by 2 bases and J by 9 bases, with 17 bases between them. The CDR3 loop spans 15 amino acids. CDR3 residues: CASSLQWVSHFEQFF. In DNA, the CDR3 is TGTGCCAGCAGTTTACAGTGGGTTTCGCATTTTGAGCAGTTCTTC.

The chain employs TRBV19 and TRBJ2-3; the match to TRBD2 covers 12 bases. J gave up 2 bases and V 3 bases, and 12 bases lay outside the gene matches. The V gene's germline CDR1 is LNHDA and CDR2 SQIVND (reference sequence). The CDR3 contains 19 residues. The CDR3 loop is CASSMFASGGARVTDTQYF. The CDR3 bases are TGTGCCAGTAGTATGTTCGCTAGCGGGGGGGCCCGGGTCACAGATACGCAGTATTTT. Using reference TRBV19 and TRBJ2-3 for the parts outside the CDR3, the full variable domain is DGGITQSPKYLFRKEGQNVTLSCEQNLNHDAMYWYRQDPGQGLRLIYYSQIVNDFQKGDIAEGYSVSREKKESFPLTVTSAQKNPTAFYLCASSMFASGGARVTDTQYFGPGTRLTVL.

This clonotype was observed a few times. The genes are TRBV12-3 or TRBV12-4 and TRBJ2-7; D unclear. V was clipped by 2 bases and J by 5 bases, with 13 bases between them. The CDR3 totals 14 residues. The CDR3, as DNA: TGTGCCAGCAGTTTACGTCCAGGCAGCGACGAGCAGTACTTC. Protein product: CASSLRPGSDEQYF.

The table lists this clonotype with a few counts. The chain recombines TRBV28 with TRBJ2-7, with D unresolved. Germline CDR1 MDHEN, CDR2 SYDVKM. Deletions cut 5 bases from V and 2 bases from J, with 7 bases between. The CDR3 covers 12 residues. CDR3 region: CASSPVPYEQYF. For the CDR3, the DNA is TGTGCCAGCAGTCCGGTCCCCTACGAGCAGTACTTC.

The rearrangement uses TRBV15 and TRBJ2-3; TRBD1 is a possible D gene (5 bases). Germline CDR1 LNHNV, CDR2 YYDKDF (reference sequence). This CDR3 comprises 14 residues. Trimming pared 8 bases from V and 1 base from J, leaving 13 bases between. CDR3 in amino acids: CATATTRGTDTQYF. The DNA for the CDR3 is TGTGCCACCGCGACAACCAGGGGCACAGATACGCAGTATTTT.

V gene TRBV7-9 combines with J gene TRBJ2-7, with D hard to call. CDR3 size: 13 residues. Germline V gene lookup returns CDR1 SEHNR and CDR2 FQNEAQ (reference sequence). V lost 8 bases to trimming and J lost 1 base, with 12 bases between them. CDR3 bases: TGTGCCAGCCTTGCCCATGGGTCCTACGAGCAGTACTTC. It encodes CASLAHGSYEQYF.

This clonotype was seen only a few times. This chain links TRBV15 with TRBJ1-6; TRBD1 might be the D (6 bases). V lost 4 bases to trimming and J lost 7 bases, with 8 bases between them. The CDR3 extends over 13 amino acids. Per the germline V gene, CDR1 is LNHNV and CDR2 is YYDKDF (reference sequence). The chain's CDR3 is CATSTTGNSPLHF. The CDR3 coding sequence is TGTGCCACCAGCACTACAGGGAATTCACCCCTCCACTTT.